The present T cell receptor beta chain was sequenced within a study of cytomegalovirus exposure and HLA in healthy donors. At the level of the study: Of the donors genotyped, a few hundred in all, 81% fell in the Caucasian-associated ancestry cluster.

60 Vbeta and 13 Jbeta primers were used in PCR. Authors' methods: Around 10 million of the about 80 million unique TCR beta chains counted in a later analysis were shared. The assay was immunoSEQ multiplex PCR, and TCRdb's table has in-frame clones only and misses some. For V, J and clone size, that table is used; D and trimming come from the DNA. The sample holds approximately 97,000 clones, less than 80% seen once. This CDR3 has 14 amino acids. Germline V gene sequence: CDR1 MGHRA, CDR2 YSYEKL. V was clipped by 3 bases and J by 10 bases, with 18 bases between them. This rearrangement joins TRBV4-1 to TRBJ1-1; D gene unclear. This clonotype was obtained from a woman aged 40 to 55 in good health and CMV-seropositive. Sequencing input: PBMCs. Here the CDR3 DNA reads TGCGCCAGCAGCCAGGACGGATCCTCGGGGAGAGCTTTCTTT. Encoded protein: CASSQDGSSGRAFF.